Listed below are T cell receptor beta chains from one sample, sequenced in a study of cytomegalovirus exposure and HLA in healthy donors. Data came from immunoSEQ multiplex PCR; TCRdb stores just in-frame clones and leaves some out. The sample yields around 220,000 clones, about three quarters seen once. Material for sequencing was PBMCs. Receptors originate from a man between 35 and 55 years old in good health and CMV-seronegative. The CDR3 runs from the conserved cysteine through the conserved F or W.

TRBV27	CASSPIRDTLLKQYF
TRBV6-5	CASSLTSGNRGELFF
TRBV5-8	CASSFKWDRHYEQYF
TRBV7-9	CASRGGLAGDKHEQFF
TRBV5-1	CASSLQGGPYEQYF
TRBV9	CASSETGARNEKLFF
TRBV18	CASSPPSRGGDTQYF
TRBV5-1	CASSLGQGARQPQHF
TRBV5-6	CASSLGLAGVYEQYF
TRBV5-1	CASSRTGGSYGYTF
TRBV7-3	CASSLSRGTDTQYF
TRBV18	CASSPNTGVEQPQHF
TRBV5-5	CASSRDIRDTQYF
TRBV25-1	CASSEAGQGVNRLWYF
TRBV14	CASSQIRFGELFF
TRBV5-1	CASSLGGGSYNEQFF
TRBV27	CASSFAGATDTQYF
TRBV15	CATSRDHPSSYEQYF
TRBV4-2	CASSQESPAGEYEQYF
TRBV30	CAWSVIRTSGVPDTQYF
TRBV6-5	CASRRDTSGEAFF
TRBV7-6	CASSSGQGRAEAFF
TRBV10-1	CASLDGQGASGANVLTF
TRBV18	CASARDRGLAGVDEQYF
TRBV5-1	CASSLAEESPLHF
TRBV19	CASSPGTGGNDYTF
TRBV7-9	CASSSTSGSETQYF
TRBV7-9	CASSPRQGIYEQYF
TRBV20-1	CSARLAGTEYF
TRBV5-5	CASSLYRLSSYEQYF
TRBV10-2	CASSEFSGSSYNEQFF
TRBV4-1	CASSQGERLIQETQYF
TRBV4-1	CASSHALPGTGASYEQYF
TRBV5-6	CASSSLTGVDTQYF
TRBV7-9	CASSFWQGRYEQYF
TRBV11-2	CASRAATNEKLFF
TRBV10-1	CASSRGTDTQYF
TRBV4-1	CASSPGRAGETQYF
TRBV7-8	CASSLLRDSPSGANVLTF
TRBV29-1	CSVAPGTGFQPQHF
TRBV5-4	CASSLRGRNGELFF
TRBV7-2	CASSSFHVPYEQYF
TRBV4-1	CASSQDAGQQPQHF
TRBV28	CATLEGRGNTEAFF
TRBV5-1	CASSLPSGGTEAFF
TRBV5-1	CASSLRQGKEKLFF
TRBV7-2	CASSLRQSLYEQYF
TRBV14	CASSHTRQGADGYTF
TRBV10-1	CASNTTPPYEQYF
TRBV27	CASSLERGSYEQYF
TRBV7-6	CASSLFQGSYNEQFF
TRBV19	CASSPDLKGQETQYF
TRBV6-1	CASRGTGSGELFF